These 8 T cell receptor beta chains originate from one sample sequenced in a study of cytomegalovirus exposure and HLA in healthy donors. PCR involved 60 Vbeta and 13 Jbeta primers. Measured with immunoSEQ multiplex PCR; TCRdb has only the in-frame clones, and not every one. The profile shows under 200,000 clones, less than 80% of them singletons. Sequencing input: PBMCs. The receptors here all came from a man aged 40-55 years in good health and CMV-seronegative.

The chain's CDR3 is CAWKWTGGISTEAFF. Written as DNA, the CDR3 is TGTGCCTGGAAATGGACAGGGGGAATAAGCACTGAAGCTTTCTTT. The J gene is TRBJ1-1, the V gene TRBV30, with 10 bases matching TRBD1. Per the germline V gene, CDR1 is GTSNPN and CDR2 is SVGIG (reference sequence). V was pared by 4 bases and J by 4 bases, with 9 bases of the junction left unmatched. There are 15 residues in the CDR3.

This chain links TRBV5-5 with TRBJ1-5; 8 bases align to TRBD1. V was clipped by 6 bases and J by 4 bases; unmatched bases: 9. The CDR3 runs to 15 residues. Per germline, CDR1 SGHKS and CDR2 YYEKEE (reference sequence). In nucleotides, the CDR3 is TGTGCCAGCACCTGGGGGACAGGTGAAAATCAGCCCCAGCATTTT. Translating gives CASTWGTGENQPQHF.

CDR3 sequence: CASSLTGSTPYGYTF. In DNA, the CDR3 is TGTGCCAGCAGCTTAACGGGGTCAACACCCTATGGCTACACCTTC. The chain combines TRBV7-2 with TRBJ1-2; D is unresolved. V was shortened by 2 bases and J by 4 bases, with 14 bases between the two germline ends. The length of the CDR3 is 15 residues. CDR1 and CDR2 from the germline V gene are SGHTA and FQGNSA. The full variable domain, its missing parts supplied by reference TRBV7-2 and TRBJ1-2, is GAGVSQSPSNKVTEKGKDVELRCDPISGHTALYWYRQSLGQGLEFLIYFQGNSAPDKSGLPSDRFSAERTGGSVSTLTIQRTQQEDSAVYLCASSLTGSTPYGYTFGSGTRLTVV.

The chain is built from TRBV28 and TRBJ1-5, with 10 positions matching TRBD1. Germline V CDR1 and CDR2: MDHEN, SYDVKM. The V and J ends lost 6 bases and 4 bases, in that order; junction bases with no gene match: 6. CDR3 length: 15 residues. CDR3 amino acids: CASRIGQGGNQPQHF. For the CDR3, the DNA is TGTGCCAGCAGAATTGGACAGGGGGGAAATCAGCCCCAGCATTTT.

The genes are TRBV4-1 and TRBJ2-7; weak D call: TRBD2 (6 bases). Trimming pared 0 bases from V and 0 bases from J, leaving 12 bases between. The CDR3 covers 16 residues. CDR1 is MGHRA and CDR2 is YSYEKL in the germline V gene. The CDR3 coding sequence is TGCGCCAGCAGCCAAGATCATGGGGGGTACTCCTACGAGCAGTACTTC. Encoded protein: CASSQDHGGYSYEQYF.

The chain uses TRBV23-1 and TRBJ2-1; 9 bases line up with TRBD1. TRBV23-1 is annotated as an ORF whose role is uncertain. This CDR3 contains 17 residues. V shed 4 bases, J shed 6 bases, and the junction held 13 bases outside the gene matches. The CDR3 sequence is CASSLVNRDRESNEQFF. DNA of the CDR3: TGCGCCAGCAGTCTCGTTAACCGGGACAGGGAAAGCAATGAGCAGTTCTTC.

The chain uses TRBV11-2 and TRBJ2-7; TRBD1 might be the D (6 bases). The germline gives CDR1 SGHAT, CDR2 FQNNGV. Between the trimmed V and J ends, which lost 5 bases and 7 bases, there was a span of 18 bases. The CDR3 has 14 amino acids. CDR3 nucleotides: TGTGCCAGCAGCCCGGGGACACACACCGGGGAGCAGTACTTC. It is translated as CASSPGTHTGEQYF.

The chain has TRBV5-1 and TRBJ2-4; possibly TRBD1 for D (7 bases). Trimming removed 2 bases at V and 0 bases at J, with 21 bases between. The CDR3 is made up of 19 amino acids. Germline V lookup: CDR1 SGHRS, CDR2 YFSETQ. The DNA for the CDR3 is TGCGCCAGCAGCTTACTCCCCCTGACAGGGACTCTAGCCAAAAACATTCAGTACTTC. It specifies CASSLLPLTGTLAKNIQYF.